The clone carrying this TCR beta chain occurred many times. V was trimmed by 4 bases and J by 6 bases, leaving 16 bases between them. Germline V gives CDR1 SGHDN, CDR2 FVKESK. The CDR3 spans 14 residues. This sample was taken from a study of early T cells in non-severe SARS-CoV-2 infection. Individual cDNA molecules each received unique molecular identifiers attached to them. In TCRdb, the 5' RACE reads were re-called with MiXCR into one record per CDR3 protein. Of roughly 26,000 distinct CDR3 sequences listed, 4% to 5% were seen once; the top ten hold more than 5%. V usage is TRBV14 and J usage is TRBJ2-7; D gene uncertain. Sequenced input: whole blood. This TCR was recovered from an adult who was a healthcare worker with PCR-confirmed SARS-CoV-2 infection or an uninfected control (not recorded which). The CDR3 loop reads CASSPRRSSSEQYF. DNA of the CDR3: TGTGCCAGCAGCCCCCGGCGGAGCTCGAGCGAGCAGTACTTC.